The next 32 T cell receptor beta chains were all read from a single sample in a study of shared clonotypes between healthy human individuals. Sequenced by immunoSEQ multiplex PCR; TCRdb stores in-frame clones only, minus some. The sample shows about 490,000 clones, 70% to 80% of them seen only once. The sequenced material came from PBMCs. Receptor source: a woman in her thirties or forties in good health. Some clones in this sample may be carry-over from other donors' samples.

This clone appeared a few times. The chain has TRBV28 and TRBJ2-7; TRBD2 matches at 10 bases. Looked up from germline, CDR1 is MDHEN and CDR2 is SYDVKM. The CDR3 sequence is 16 residues long. The ends lost 6 bases at V and 2 bases at J; junction bases unmatched: 10. The CDR3 region has the DNA TGTGCCAGCAGCCGTACCCGGGGACTAGCGACCTACGAGCAGTACTTC. Translated: CASSRTRGLATYEQYF.

The rearrangement joins TRBV7-3 to TRBJ2-5; D not resolved. The J call could be wrong; TRBJ2-7 is a better fit for the DNA end. There are 15 residues in the CDR3. Germline CDR1 and CDR2: SGHTA and FQGTGA. The CDR3 region has the DNA TGTGCCAGCAGCTTAGAGGCTAGACGACCCTACGAGCAGTACTTC. It encodes CASSLEARRPYEQYF.

V and J are TRBV30 and TRBJ2-1; D ambiguous. CDR1 is GTSNPN, CDR2 SVGIG, per germline (reference sequence). The CDR3 spans 14 residues. Trimming took off 2 bases at V and 0 bases at J, with 8 bases between the two ends. The CDR3 is CAWSRSSSYNEQFF. The CDR3, as DNA: TGTGCCTGGAGTCGGTCGAGCTCCTACAATGAGCAGTTCTTC.

The sample holds many counts of this clone. V and J are TRBV29-1 and TRBJ2-2, with 13 nucleotides matching TRBD2. The V and J ends lost 3 bases and 3 bases, in that order; junction bases with no gene match: 1. The CDR3 length is 15 residues. Germline V CDR1 and CDR2: SQVTM, ANQGSEA. The CDR3 region has the DNA TGCAGCGTTGAGGGACTAGCGGGACACACCGGGGAGCTGTTTTTT. It yields the protein CSVEGLAGHTGELFF.

A note on this clone: A far larger clone differs by one base, so this is likely a read error. Other DNA sequences in the sample encode the same CDR3. The V gene is TRBV5-6, the J gene TRBJ1-1; no firm D call. Germline assignment: CDR1 SGHDT and CDR2 YYEEEE. This CDR3 is built from 16 residues. CDR3 amino acids: CASSLSTSRWNTEAFF. The CDR3 DNA is TGTGCCAGCAGCTTGTCGACAAGCCGGTGGAACACTGAAGCCTTCTTT.

The chain combines TRBV21-1 with TRBJ1-5. TRBV21-1 is reported as a pseudogene. This CDR3 spans 16 amino acids. This CDR3 is CASCAGTPEGNQPQHF. The CDR3 region has the DNA TGTGCCAGCTGCGCGGGGACCCCGGAGGGCAATCAGCCCCAGCATTTT.

With regard to this clone: A far larger clone is only one base removed, so a read error is likely. The identical CDR3 is also encoded by other nucleotide sequences in the sample. This chain uses TRBV5-6 with TRBJ1-2; 7 bases align to TRBD1. The length of the CDR3 is 15 residues. V was pared by 5 bases and J by 2 bases, with 9 bases of the junction left unmatched. Germline CDR1 is SGHDT and CDR2 is YYEEEE. The CDR3 sequence: CASSFGAGGNYGYTF. The CDR3 DNA reads as TGTGCCAGCAGTTTCGGGGCAGGGGGAAACTATGGCTACACCTTC.

The chain is built from TRBV2 and TRBJ1-1; 9 positions match TRBD1. The germline CDR1 and CDR2 sequences are SNHLY and FYNNEI. The CDR3 sequence is 17 residues long. J was trimmed by 6 bases and V by 2 bases; bases with no gene match: 13. The CDR3 DNA follows: TGTGCCAGCAGTGAATCAGGGACAGGGCGGAGGGGAGCTGAAGCTTTCTTT. Translating gives CASSESGTGRRGAEAFF.

This clone was counted between two and nine times. The gene calls are TRBV6-4 and TRBJ2-1; 9 nucleotides agree with TRBD1. This CDR3 contains 15 residues. The V gene's germline CDR1 is MRHNA and CDR2 SNTAGT. The V segment lost 2 bases and the J segment 8 bases; nucleotides outside the gene matches: 7. CDR3 DNA: TGTGCCAGCAGTGACGGTGGACAGGGGTTTTATGAGCAGTTCTTC. Translating it yields CASSDGGQGFYEQFF.

Notes on this clone: The junction departs from germline at one end; a sequencing error may be responsible. V usage is TRBV7-6 and J usage is TRBJ2-3, with 12 positions matching TRBD2. This CDR3 has 15 residues. The germline V gene encodes CDR1 SGHVS and CDR2 FNYEAQ. The CDR3 DNA reads as TGTGCCAGCAGCCTAGCGGGAGGGAGCACAGATACGCAGTATTTT. Residues: CASSLAGGSTDTQYF.

This chain connects TRBV5-4 to TRBJ2-5; 14 nucleotides line up with TRBD2. CDR3 length: 16 residues. Germline loops: CDR1 SGHNT, CDR2 YYREEE (reference sequence). The V segment lost 0 bases and the J segment 5 bases; nucleotides outside the gene matches: 3. In nucleotides, the CDR3 is TGTGCCAGCAGCTTGGAGGGACTAGCGGGAGCGGAGACCCAGTACTTC. Translated: CASSLEGLAGAETQYF.

The chain employs TRBV28 and TRBJ2-7, with D possibly being TRBD2 (5 bases). The CDR3 runs 12 residues. Germline V gene data show CDR1 as MDHEN and CDR2 as SYDVKM. The CDR3 nucleotides read TGTGTTACGGCCGAGGGCTCCTACGAGCAGTACTTC. Translating gives CVTAEGSYEQYF.

Concerning this clone itself: A far larger clone is off by one base, so a read error is likely. The same CDR3 is also encoded by other DNA sequences in this sample. The gene calls are TRBV4-3 and TRBJ2-6; D remains ambiguous. Germline V gives CDR1 LGHNA, CDR2 YSLEER. The CDR3 is made up of 16 amino acids. The DNA of the CDR3 is TGCGCCAGTAGCCAAGAAATGAGCTCTGGGGCCAACGTCCTGACTTTC. Amino acids: CASSQEMSSGANVLTF.

The J gene is TRBJ1-2, the V gene TRBV27; TRBD1 agrees at 7 bases. CDR1 MNHEY and CDR2 SMNVEV come from the germline V gene (reference sequence). Unmatched junction bases numbered 8, after V lost 0 bases and J lost 7 bases. This CDR3 has 15 residues. DNA for the CDR3: TGTGCCAGCAGTTTATCCGCCCTGACAGGGTTTGGCTACACCTTC. Amino acid sequence: CASSLSALTGFGYTF.

This chain links TRBV9 with TRBJ1-1; 8 nucleotides line up with TRBD1. There are 15 residues in the CDR3. In germline, CDR1 is SGDLS, CDR2 YYNGEE. The trim removed 0 bases at V and 6 bases at J, leaving 7 bases unmatched. In nucleotides, the CDR3 is TGTGCCAGCAGCGTAGCTGGGGGACAGGCCGCTGAAGCTTTCTTT. Translating gives CASSVAGGQAAEAFF.

The chain uses TRBV9 and TRBJ2-7; a possible D gene is TRBD2 (6 bases). Germline CDR1 and CDR2: SGDLS and YYNGEE. The ends were cut back, 3 bases at V and 3 bases at J, with 10 bases in the middle. The CDR3 length is 13 residues. The CDR3, as DNA: TGTGCCAGCAGCGCGAGGGGAGGCTACGAGCAGTACTTC. Protein: CASSARGGYEQYF.

This chain uses TRBV11-3 with TRBJ2-5; 10 bases map to TRBD2. After removal of 2 bases from V and 4 bases from J, the junction contained 7 bases not matched to a gene. Germline CDR1 is SGHNT and CDR2 is YENEEA. CDR3 length: 16 residues. This chain's CDR3 is CASSLMKREGPETQYF. CDR3 DNA: TGTGCCAGCAGCTTAATGAAGCGGGAGGGCCCAGAGACCCAGTACTTC.

The genes are TRBV9 and TRBJ2-7; 8 bases fit TRBD2. Germline trimming cut 0 bases from V and 5 bases from J; bases unmatched to any gene: 7. In germline, CDR1 is SGDLS, CDR2 YYNGEE. The CDR3 runs to 15 residues. This CDR3 is CASSVAASGYHEQYF. DNA for the CDR3: TGTGCCAGCAGCGTAGCTGCTAGCGGGTACCACGAGCAGTACTTC.

This chain uses TRBV28 with TRBJ2-3; 9 bases match TRBD2. The CDR3 runs to 16 residues. V gave up 6 bases and J gave up 4 bases; unmatched junction bases: 11. The germline gives CDR1 MDHEN, CDR2 SYDVKM. This chain's CDR3 is CASRKGASGIADTQYF. The CDR3 DNA sequence: TGTGCCAGCAGAAAAGGGGCTAGCGGGATTGCAGATACGCAGTATTTT.

The rearrangement uses TRBV18 and TRBJ1-2, with no clear D. The ends were cut back, 2 bases at V and 0 bases at J, with 7 bases in the middle. CDR3 size: 14 residues. CDR1 KGHSH and CDR2 LQKENI come from the germline V gene. DNA for the CDR3: TGTGCCAGCTCACCAAATTATTCTAACTATGGCTACACCTTC. Its protein product is CASSPNYSNYGYTF.

The chain employs TRBV5-1 and TRBJ2-6; 7 positions match TRBD2. The CDR3 contains 17 residues. J lost 2 bases, V lost 2 bases, and 7 bases had no gene match. The germline gives CDR1 SGHRS, CDR2 YFSETQ. CDR3 DNA: TGCGCCAGCAGCTTCCTCGCGGCGGGGGCTGGGGCCAACGTCCTGACTTTC. Translated: CASSFLAAGAGANVLTF.

This clone showed up just a few times. The chain couples TRBV5-4 to TRBJ1-1; no reliable D call. Germline V gives CDR1 SGHNT, CDR2 YYREEE (reference sequence). There are 13 residues in the CDR3. Trimming stripped 4 bases from V and 4 bases from J, with 11 bases between. Here the CDR3 reads CASSTERTTEAFF. DNA of the CDR3: TGTGCCAGCAGCACTGAGCGTACCACTGAAGCTTTCTTT.

The rearrangement joins TRBV7-9 to TRBJ1-1; possibly TRBD1 for D (5 bases). The CDR3 spans 12 residues. V was cut by 3 bases and J by 10 bases, with 12 bases left in between. The V gene's germline CDR1 is SEHNR and CDR2 FQNEAQ (reference sequence). DNA of the CDR3: TGTGCCAGCAGCTTCTTTCGGGGCATAGCTTTCTTT. Translating gives CASSFFRGIAFF.

CDR3 coding DNA: TGTGCCAGCAGCTTGTACGAGACTAGTCGCACAGATACGCAGTATTTT. Translated: CASSLYETSRTDTQYF. The chain carries TRBV5-6 and TRBJ2-3; D is perhaps TRBD2 (6 bases). This CDR3 has 16 amino acids. Germline V CDR1 and CDR2: SGHDT, YYEEEE. V lost 1 base and J lost 1, with 13 bases in between.

The V and J genes are TRBV7-6 and TRBJ2-1, with D maybe TRBD2 (6 bases). CDR3 length: 17 amino acids. V lost 5 bases and J 1 base, leaving 18 bases between the germline ends. Germline V gene lookup returns CDR1 SGHVS and CDR2 FNYEAQ. CDR3 residues: CASSPELLAKSYNEQFF. The CDR3 DNA sequence: TGTGCCAGCAGCCCAGAGCTCCTAGCGAAATCCTACAATGAGCAGTTCTTC.

The V and J genes are TRBV18 and TRBJ2-3; 9 nucleotides line up with TRBD2. CDR3 length: 16 residues. With V trimmed by 1 base and J by 0 bases, 2 bases remained unmatched. The germline gives CDR1 KGHSH, CDR2 LQKENI. The chain's CDR3 is CASSPLAGASTDTQYF. The CDR3 DNA sequence: TGTGCCAGCTCACCACTAGCGGGAGCTAGCACAGATACGCAGTATTTT.

The V and J genes are TRBV19 and TRBJ2-2; weak D call: TRBD1 (5 bases). The V end was cut by 6 bases, the J end by 5 bases, with 7 bases between. The CDR3 runs to 12 residues. The V gene's germline CDR1 is LNHDA and CDR2 SQIVND (reference sequence). CDR3 coding DNA: TGTGCCAGTAGGTCAGGGACCGGGGAGCTGTTTTTT. It specifies CASRSGTGELFF.

This chain connects TRBV9 to TRBJ1-3, with a possible D match to TRBD1 (5 bases). This CDR3 is built from 17 residues. Germline CDR1 reads SGDLS; CDR2 reads YYNGEE. V gave up 2 bases and J gave up 0 bases, with 15 bases separating them. The CDR3 coding sequence is TGTGCCAGCAGCGTTATAGACAGCTCCCGCTCTGGAAACACCATATATTTT. As protein: CASSVIDSSRSGNTIYF.

Only a few counts were recorded for this clone. V gene TRBV7-9 combines with J gene TRBJ1-1; D is possibly TRBD1 (6 bases). The CDR3 length is 14 residues. From germline, CDR1 is SEHNR and CDR2 FQNEAQ (reference sequence). The V end was cut by 6 bases, the J end by 5 bases, with 16 bases between. Here the CDR3 reads CASRKDSGKTEAFF. CDR3 bases: TGTGCCAGCAGAAAGGACAGCGGGAAAACTGAAGCTTTCTTT.

The chain is built from TRBV15 and TRBJ2-7; D unresolved. The CDR3 has 13 residues. Germline V lookup: CDR1 LNHNV, CDR2 YYDKDF (reference sequence). Between the trimmed V and J ends, which lost 0 bases and 5 bases, there was a span of 8 bases. CDR3 nucleotides: TGTGCCACCAGCAGAGACCAGTGGAACGAGCAGTACTTC. This encodes CATSRDQWNEQYF.

V usage is TRBV2 and J usage is TRBJ2-1, with 8 bases identical to TRBD2. CDR3 length: 13 residues. Unmatched junction bases numbered 7, after V lost 6 bases and J lost 9 bases. Germline CDR1 and CDR2: SNHLY and FYNNEI. In nucleotides, the CDR3 is TGTGCCAGCAGGTTAGGACTAGCAAGTGAGCAGTTCTTC. This encodes CASRLGLASEQFF.

This clone was observed a single time. The V gene is TRBV5-4, the J gene TRBJ2-7; D gene unclear. CDR1 and CDR2 (germline): SGHNT, YYREEE (reference sequence). Trimming cost V 0 bases and J 4 bases, with 14 bases left between them. The CDR3 is 15 residues long. The CDR3 reads CASSLGAREGYEQYF. The DNA of the CDR3 is TGTGCCAGCAGCTTGGGGGCTAGGGAAGGGTACGAGCAGTACTTC. Together with reference TRBV5-4 and TRBJ2-7, the CDR3 gives the full variable domain: ETGVTQSPTHLIKTRGQQVTLRCSSQSGHNTVSWYQQALGQGPQFIFQYYREEENGRGNFPPRFSGLQFPNYSSELNVNALELDDSALYLCASSLGAREGYEQYFGPGTRLTVT.